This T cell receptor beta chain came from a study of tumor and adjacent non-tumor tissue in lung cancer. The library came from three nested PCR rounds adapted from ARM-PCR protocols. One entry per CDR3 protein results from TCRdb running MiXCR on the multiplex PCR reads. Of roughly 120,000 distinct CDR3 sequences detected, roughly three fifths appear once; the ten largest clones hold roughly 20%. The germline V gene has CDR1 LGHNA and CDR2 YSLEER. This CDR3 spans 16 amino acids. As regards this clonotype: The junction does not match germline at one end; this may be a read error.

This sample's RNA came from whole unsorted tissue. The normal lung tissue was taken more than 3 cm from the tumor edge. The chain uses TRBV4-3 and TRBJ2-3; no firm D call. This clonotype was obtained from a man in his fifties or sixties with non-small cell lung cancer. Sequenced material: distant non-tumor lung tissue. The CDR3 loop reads CASSQGTRYSTDTQYF. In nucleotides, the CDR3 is TGCGCCAGCAGCCAAGGTACGCGGTATAGCACAGATACGCAGTATTTC.